This T cell receptor beta chain was observed in a study of blood T cell repertoires in COVID-19. The CDR3 is 15 residues long. J gave up 6 bases and V 5 bases, and 6 bases lay outside the gene matches. The germline CDR1 and CDR2 sequences are MDHEN and SYDVKM. Sequencing used immunoSEQ multiplex PCR; TCRdb keeps in-frame clones, though not all of them. The sample has tens of thousands of clones, roughly 84% seen once. The TCR was taken from a woman between 70 and 85 years old in a cohort sampled during active COVID-19. V is TRBV28 and J is TRBJ2-1; 11 positions agree with TRBD1. The specimen sequenced was peripheral blood. CDR3 amino acids: CASSRGQGVGNEQFF. CDR3 bases: TGTGCCAGCAGTCGGGGACAGGGGGTAGGCAATGAGCAGTTCTTC.